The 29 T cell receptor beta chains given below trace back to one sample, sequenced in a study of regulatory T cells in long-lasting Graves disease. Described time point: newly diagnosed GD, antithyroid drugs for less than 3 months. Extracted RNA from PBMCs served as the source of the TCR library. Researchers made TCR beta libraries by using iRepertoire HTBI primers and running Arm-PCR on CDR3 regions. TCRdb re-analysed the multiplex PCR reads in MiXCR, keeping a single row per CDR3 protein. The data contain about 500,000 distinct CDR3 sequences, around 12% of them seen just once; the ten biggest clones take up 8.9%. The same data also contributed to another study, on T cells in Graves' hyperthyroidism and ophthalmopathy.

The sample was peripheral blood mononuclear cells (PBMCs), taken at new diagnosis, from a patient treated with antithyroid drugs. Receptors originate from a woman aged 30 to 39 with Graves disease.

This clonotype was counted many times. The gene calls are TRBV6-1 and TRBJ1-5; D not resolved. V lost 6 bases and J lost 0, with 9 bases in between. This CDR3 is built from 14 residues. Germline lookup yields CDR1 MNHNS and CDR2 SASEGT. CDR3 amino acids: CASSELYSNQPQHF. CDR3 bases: TGTGCCAGCAGCGAGCTATATAGCAATCAGCCCCAGCATTTT.

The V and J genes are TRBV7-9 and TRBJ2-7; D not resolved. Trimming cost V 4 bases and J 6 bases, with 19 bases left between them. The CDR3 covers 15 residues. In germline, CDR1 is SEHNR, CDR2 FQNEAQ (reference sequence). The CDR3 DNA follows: TGTGCCAGCAGCTACCGGGCCTCTCGGCTCGGCGAGCAGTACTTC. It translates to CASSYRASRLGEQYF.

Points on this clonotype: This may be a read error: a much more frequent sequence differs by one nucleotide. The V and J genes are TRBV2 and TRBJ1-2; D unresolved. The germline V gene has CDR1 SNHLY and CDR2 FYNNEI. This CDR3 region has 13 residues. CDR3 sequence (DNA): TGTGCCAGCAGTTTACAGAGTCTATATGGCTGCACCTTC. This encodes CASSLQSLYGCTF.

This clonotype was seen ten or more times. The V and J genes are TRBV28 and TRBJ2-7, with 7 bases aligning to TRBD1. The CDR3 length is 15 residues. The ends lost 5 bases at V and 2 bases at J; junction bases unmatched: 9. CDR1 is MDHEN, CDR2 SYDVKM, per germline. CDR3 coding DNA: TGTGCCAGCAGTCAGACAGGGAAGAACCCCTACGAGCAGTACTTC. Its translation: CASSQTGKNPYEQYF.

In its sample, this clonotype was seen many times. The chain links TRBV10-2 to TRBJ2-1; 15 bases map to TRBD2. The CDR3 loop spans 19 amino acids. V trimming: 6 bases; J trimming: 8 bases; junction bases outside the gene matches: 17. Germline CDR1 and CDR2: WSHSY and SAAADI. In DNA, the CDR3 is TGCGCCAGCAGCAGGACAGGGATGGGACTAGCGGGAGGAGGGTATGAGCAGTTCTTC. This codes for CASSRTGMGLAGGGYEQFF.

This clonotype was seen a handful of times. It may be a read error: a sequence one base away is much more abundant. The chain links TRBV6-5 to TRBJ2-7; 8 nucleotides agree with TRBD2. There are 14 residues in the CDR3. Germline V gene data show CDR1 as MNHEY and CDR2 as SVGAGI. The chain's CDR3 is CASGYGTSVDEQYF. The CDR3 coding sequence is TGTGCCAGCGGTTACGGGACTAGTGTGGACGAGCAGTACTTC.

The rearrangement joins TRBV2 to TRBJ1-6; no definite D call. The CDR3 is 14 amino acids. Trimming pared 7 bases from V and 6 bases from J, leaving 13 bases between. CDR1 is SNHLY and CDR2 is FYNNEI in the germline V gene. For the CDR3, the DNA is TGTGCCAGCATCAAGGACGGGATTAATTCACCCCTCCACTTT. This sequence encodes CASIKDGINSPLHF.

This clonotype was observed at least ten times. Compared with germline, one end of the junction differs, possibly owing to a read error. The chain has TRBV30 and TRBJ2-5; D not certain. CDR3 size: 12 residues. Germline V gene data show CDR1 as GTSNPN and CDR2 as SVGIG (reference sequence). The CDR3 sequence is CAWGVDQETQYF. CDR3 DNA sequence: TGTGCCTGGGGTGTGGACCAAGAGACCCAGTACTTC.

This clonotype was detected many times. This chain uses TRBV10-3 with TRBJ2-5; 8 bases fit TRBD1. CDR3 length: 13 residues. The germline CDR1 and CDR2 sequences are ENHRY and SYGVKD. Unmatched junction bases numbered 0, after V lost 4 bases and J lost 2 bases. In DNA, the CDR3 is TGTGCCATCAGTGGGACAGGGCAAGAGACCCAGTACTTC. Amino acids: CAISGTGQETQYF.

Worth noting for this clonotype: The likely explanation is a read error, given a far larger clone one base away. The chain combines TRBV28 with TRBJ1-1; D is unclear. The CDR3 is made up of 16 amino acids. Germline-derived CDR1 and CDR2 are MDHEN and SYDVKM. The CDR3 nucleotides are TGTGCCAGCAGTTTACGAGAAACCGCTCCGAACGCTGAAGCTTTCTTT. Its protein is CASSLRETAPNAEAFF. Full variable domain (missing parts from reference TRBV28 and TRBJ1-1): DVKVTQSSRYLVKRTGEKVFLECVQDMDHENMFWYRQDPGLGLRLIYFSYDVKMKEKGDIPEGYSVSREKKERFSLILESASTNQTSMYLCASSLRETAPNAEAFFGQGTRLTVV.

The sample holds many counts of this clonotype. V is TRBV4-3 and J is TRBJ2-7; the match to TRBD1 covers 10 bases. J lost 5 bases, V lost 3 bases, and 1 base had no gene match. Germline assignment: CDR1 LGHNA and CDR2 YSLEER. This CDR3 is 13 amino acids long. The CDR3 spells CASSQTGGDEQYF. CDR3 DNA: TGCGCCAGCAGCCAGACAGGGGGCGACGAGCAGTACTTC.

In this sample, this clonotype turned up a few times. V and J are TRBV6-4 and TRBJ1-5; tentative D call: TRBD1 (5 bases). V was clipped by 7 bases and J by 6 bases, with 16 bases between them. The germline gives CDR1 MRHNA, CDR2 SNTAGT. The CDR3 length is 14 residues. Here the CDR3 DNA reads TGTGCCAGCAACCTGGCAGGGTCGTGTCAGCCCCAGCATTTT. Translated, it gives CASNLAGSCQPQHF.

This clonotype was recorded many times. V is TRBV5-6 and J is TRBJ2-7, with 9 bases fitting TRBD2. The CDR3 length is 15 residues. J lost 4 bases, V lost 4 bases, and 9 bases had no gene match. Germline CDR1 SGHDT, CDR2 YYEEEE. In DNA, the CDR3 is TGTGCCAGCAGCCTACTAGCGGGCACTCGATACGAGCAGTACTTC. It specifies CASSLLAGTRYEQYF.

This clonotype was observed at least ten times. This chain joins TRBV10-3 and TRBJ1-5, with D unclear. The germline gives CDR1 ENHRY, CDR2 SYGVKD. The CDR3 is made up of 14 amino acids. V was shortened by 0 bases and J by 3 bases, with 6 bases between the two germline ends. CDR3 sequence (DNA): TGTGCCATCAGTGAGTCCCCCGCCAATCAGCCCCAGCATTTT. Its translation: CAISESPANQPQHF.

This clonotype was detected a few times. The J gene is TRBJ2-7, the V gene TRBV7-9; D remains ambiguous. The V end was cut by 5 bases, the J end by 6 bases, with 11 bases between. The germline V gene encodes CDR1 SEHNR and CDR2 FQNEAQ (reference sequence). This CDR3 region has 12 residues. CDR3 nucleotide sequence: TGTGCCAGCAGCGACAATTCGGGCGAGCAGTACTTC. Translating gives CASSDNSGEQYF. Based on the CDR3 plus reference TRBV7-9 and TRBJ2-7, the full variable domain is DTGVSQNPRHKITKRGQNVTFRCDPISEHNRLYWYRQTLGQGPEFLTYFQNEAQLEKSRLLSDRFSAERPKGSFSTLEIQRTEQGDSAMYLCASSDNSGEQYFGPGTRLTVT.

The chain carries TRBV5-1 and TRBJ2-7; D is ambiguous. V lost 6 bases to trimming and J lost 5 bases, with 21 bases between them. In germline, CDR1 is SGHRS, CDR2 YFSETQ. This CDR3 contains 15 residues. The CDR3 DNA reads TGCGCCAGCAACCCCAAAGGCGATCTTGCCCACGAGCAGTACTTC. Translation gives CASNPKGDLAHEQYF.

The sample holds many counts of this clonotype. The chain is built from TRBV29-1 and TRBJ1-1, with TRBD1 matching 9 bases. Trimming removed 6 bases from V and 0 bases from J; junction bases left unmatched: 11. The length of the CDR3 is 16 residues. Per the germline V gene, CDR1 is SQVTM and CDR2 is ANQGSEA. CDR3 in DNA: TGCAGCGTACGAGGACAGGGGCACTTATTGAACACTGAAGCTTTCTTT. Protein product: CSVRGQGHLLNTEAFF.

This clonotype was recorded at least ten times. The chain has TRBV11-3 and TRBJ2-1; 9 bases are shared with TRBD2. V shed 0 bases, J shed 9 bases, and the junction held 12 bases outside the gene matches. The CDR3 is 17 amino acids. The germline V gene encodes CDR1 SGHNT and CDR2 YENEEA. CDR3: CASSLDLWSSGNGEQFF. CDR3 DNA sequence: TGTGCCAGCAGCTTAGATCTATGGTCTAGCGGGAACGGTGAGCAGTTCTTC. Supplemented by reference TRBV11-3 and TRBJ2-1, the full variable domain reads EAGVVQSPRYKIIEKKQPVAFWCNPISGHNTLYWYLQNLGQGPELLIRYENEEAVDDSQLPKDRFSAERLKGVDSTLKIQPAELGDSAVYLCASSLDLWSSGNGEQFFGPGTRLTVL.

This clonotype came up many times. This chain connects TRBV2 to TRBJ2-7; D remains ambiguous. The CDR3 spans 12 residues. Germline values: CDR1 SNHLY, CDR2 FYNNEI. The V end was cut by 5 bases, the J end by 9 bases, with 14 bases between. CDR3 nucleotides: TGTGCCAGCAGTCTGCTTCGCCAGTGGCAGTACTTC. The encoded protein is CASSLLRQWQYF.

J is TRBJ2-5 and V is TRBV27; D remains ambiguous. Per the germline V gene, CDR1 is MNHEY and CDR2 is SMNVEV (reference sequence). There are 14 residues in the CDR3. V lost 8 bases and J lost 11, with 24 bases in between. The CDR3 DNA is TGTGCCAGCCGCAGAGGTGGGTCCTACAATGAGCAGTACTTC. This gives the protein CASRRGGSYNEQYF.

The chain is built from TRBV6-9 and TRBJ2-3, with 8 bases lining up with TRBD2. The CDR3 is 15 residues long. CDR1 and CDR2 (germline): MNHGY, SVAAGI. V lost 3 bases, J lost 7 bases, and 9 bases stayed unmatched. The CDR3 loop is CASSYEREMLNTQYF. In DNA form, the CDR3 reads TGTGCCAGCAGTTACGAGCGGGAGATGTTAAATACGCAGTATTTT.

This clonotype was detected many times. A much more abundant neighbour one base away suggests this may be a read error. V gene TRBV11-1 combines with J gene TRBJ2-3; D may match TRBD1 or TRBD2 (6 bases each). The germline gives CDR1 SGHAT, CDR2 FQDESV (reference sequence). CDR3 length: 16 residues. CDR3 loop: CACSFGGGHSTDTQYF. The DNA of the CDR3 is TGTGCCTGCAGCTTTGGAGGGGGACATAGCACAGATACGCAGTATTTT. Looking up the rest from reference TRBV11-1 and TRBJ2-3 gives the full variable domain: EAEVAQSPRYKITEKSQAVAFWCDPISGHATLYWYRQILGQGPELLVQFQDESVVDDSQLPKDRFSAERLKGVDSTLKIQPAELGDSAMYLCACSFGGGHSTDTQYFGPGTRLTVL.

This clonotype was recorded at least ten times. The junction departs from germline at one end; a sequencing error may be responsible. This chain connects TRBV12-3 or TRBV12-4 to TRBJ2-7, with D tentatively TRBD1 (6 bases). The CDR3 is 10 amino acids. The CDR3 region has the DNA TGTGCCAGCCCCGGGACAAGGTTGCACTTC. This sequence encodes CASPGTRLHF.

CDR3 bases: TGTGCCAGCAGCACCCGGAGCACGGTCACAGATACGCAGTATTTT. This codes for CASSTRSTVTDTQYF. V gene TRBV9 combines with J gene TRBJ2-3; no firm D call. Trimming stripped 4 bases from V and 2 bases from J, with 14 bases between. The germline V gene has CDR1 SGDLS and CDR2 YYNGEE. The CDR3 is made up of 15 amino acids.

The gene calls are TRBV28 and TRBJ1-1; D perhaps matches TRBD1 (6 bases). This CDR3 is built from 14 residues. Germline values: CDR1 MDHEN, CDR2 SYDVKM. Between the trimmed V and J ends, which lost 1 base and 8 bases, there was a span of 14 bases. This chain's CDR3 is CASSLSAGTSEAFF. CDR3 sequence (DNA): TGTGCCAGCAGTTTATCGGCCGGGACAAGCGAAGCTTTCTTT.

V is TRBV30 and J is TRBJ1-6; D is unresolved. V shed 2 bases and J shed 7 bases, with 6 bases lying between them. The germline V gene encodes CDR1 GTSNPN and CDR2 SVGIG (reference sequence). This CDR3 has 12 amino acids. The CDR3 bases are TGTGCCTGGAGTATTAACAATTCACCCCTCCACTTT. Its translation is CAWSINNSPLHF.

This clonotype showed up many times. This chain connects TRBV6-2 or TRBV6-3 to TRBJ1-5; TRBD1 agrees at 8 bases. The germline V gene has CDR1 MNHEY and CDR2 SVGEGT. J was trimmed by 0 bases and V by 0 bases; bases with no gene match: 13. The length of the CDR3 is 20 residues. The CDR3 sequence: CASSYSRRDRPAHSNQPQHF. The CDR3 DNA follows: TGTGCCAGCAGTTACTCGAGGAGGGACAGGCCAGCTCATAGCAATCAGCCCCAGCATTTT.

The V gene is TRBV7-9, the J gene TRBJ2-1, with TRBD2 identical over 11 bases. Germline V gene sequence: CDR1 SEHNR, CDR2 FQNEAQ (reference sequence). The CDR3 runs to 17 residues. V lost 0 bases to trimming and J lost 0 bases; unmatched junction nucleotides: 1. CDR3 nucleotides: TGTGCCAGCAGCTTAGCGACTAGCGGGACCTCCTACAATGAGCAGTTCTTC. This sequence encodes CASSLATSGTSYNEQFF.

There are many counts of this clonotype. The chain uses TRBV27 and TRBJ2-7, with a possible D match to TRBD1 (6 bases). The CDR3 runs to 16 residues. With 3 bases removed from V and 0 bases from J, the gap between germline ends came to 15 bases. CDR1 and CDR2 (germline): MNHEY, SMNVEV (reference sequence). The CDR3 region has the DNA TGTGCCAGCAGTTTTAACAGGGCCATACTCTCCTACGAGCAGTACTTC. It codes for CASSFNRAILSYEQYF.